Listed here are 28 T cell receptor beta chains from one sample, sequenced in a study of response to subunit inactivated influenza vaccine. In TCRdb, the RT-PCR reads were re-called with MiXCR into one record per CDR3 protein. The data show about 800,000 distinct CDR3 sequences, less than 25% seen once. The starting material was PBMCs from blood, obtained 5 days after vaccination. These receptors originate from a man between 50 and 59 years old who received an inactivated influenza vaccine.

This clonotype was detected a few times. The chain links TRBV5-6 to TRBJ2-7; perhaps TRBD1 as D (5 bases). The V gene lost 4 bases and the J gene lost 3 bases, with 14 bases spanning the gap. CDR1 SGHDT and CDR2 YYEEEE come from the germline V gene. This CDR3 has 14 amino acids. The CDR3 region has the DNA TGTGCCAGCAGCGGTATTAGGGGCAACTACGAGCAGTACTTC. Protein product: CASSGIRGNYEQYF.

This clonotype has a count of ten or more. The V call is TRBV20-1, the J call TRBJ2-3, with TRBD2 identical over 13 bases. The CDR3 is 16 residues long. Looked up from germline, CDR1 is DFQATT and CDR2 is SNEGSKA (reference sequence). The J segment lost 3 bases and the V segment lost 5 bases, leaving 8 bases of the junction unmatched. The CDR3 DNA sequence: TGCAGTGCTGACGGACTAGCGGGAGAAGGTACAGATACGCAGTATTTT. Translated: CSADGLAGEGTDTQYF.

There are a few counts of this clonotype. The V call is TRBV27, the J call TRBJ2-1; D gene unclear. CDR3 length: 15 amino acids. Trimming shortened V by 5 bases and J by 7 bases, and 18 bases separated the two germline ends. From germline, CDR1 is MNHEY and CDR2 SMNVEV (reference sequence). This CDR3 is CASSLLRSFPNEQFF. DNA of the CDR3: TGTGCCAGCAGTCTACTGCGCTCGTTTCCAAATGAGCAGTTCTTC.

The chain has TRBV7-9 and TRBJ1-6, with D perhaps matching TRBD1 (5 bases). CDR3 length equals 15 residues. In germline, CDR1 is SEHNR, CDR2 FQNEAQ (reference sequence). V was clipped by 2 bases and J by 7 bases, with 12 bases between them. As DNA, the CDR3 is TGTGCCAGCAGCTTACCTCAGACAGCCAATTCACCCCTCCACTTT. Translation gives CASSLPQTANSPLHF.

This clonotype has just a few counts. V and J are TRBV4-2 and TRBJ2-1, with 10 bases lining up with TRBD2. The ends lost 1 base at V and 1 base at J; junction bases unmatched: 7. The length of the CDR3 is 18 residues. Germline assignment: CDR1 LGHNA and CDR2 YNFKEQ. CDR3 DNA sequence: TGTGCCAGCAGCCAAGTCCGCGCTAGCGGGGGTTCCTACAATGAGCAGTTCTTC. This encodes CASSQVRASGGSYNEQFF.

The rearrangement uses TRBV12-3 or TRBV12-4 and TRBJ1-5; tentatively, D is TRBD1 (5 bases). The CDR3 runs to 15 residues. The ends were cut back, 6 bases at V and 2 bases at J, with 14 bases in the middle. CDR3 DNA: TGTGCCAGCAGGGGACTGGGTTCGGGCAATCAGCCCCAGCATTTT. This encodes CASRGLGSGNQPQHF.

In this sample, this clonotype turned up many times. V usage is TRBV29-1 and J usage is TRBJ2-1, with D tentatively TRBD1 (6 bases). Germline loops: CDR1 SQVTM, CDR2 ANQGSEA. The CDR3 is 16 residues long. The V end lost 5 bases, the J end lost 7 bases, and 24 bases lay between the germline ends. The CDR3 here is CSVQARGDTSRNEQFF. The CDR3 DNA is TGCAGCGTTCAAGCTCGAGGGGACACCTCAAGGAATGAGCAGTTCTTC.

J is TRBJ2-7 and V is TRBV6-2 or TRBV6-3, with D perhaps TRBD2 (5 bases). Germline CDR1 is MNHEY and CDR2 is SVGEGT. Trimming removed 2 bases from V and 7 bases from J, with 15 bases in between. The CDR3 has 14 residues. The CDR3 here is CASSYVGISGEQYF. The CDR3 coding sequence is TGTGCCAGCAGTTACGTCGGGATTTCGGGAGAGCAGTACTTC.

The J gene is TRBJ2-1, the V gene TRBV9; 7 bases are shared with TRBD2. The junction had 9 bases not matched to a gene; V was cut back by 0 bases and J by 0 bases. There are 18 residues in the CDR3. Germline assignment: CDR1 SGDLS and CDR2 YYNGEE. The CDR3 loop reads CASSVEGAGIPSYNEQFF. In DNA form, the CDR3 reads TGTGCCAGCAGCGTAGAGGGAGCGGGGATCCCCTCCTACAATGAGCAGTTCTTC.

The chain combines TRBV29-1 with TRBJ2-3; D is undetermined. Germline loops: CDR1 SQVTM, CDR2 ANQGSEA. Trimming removed 4 bases from V and 4 bases from J, with 15 bases in between. CDR3 size: 14 residues. This chain's CDR3 is CSVVSVTGPDTQYF. Written as DNA, the CDR3 is TGCAGCGTTGTTTCGGTTACCGGACCAGATACGCAGTATTTT.

This clonotype was detected only a few times. Written as DNA, the CDR3 is TGCGCCAGCAGGCGACAGACAGACACCGGGGAGCTGTTTTTT. It translates to CASRRQTDTGELFF. This sequence joins TRBV5-1 and TRBJ2-2, with D maybe TRBD1 (5 bases). V gave up 5 bases and J gave up 3 bases, with 11 bases separating them. CDR1 is SGHRS, CDR2 YFSETQ, per germline. The CDR3 sequence is 14 residues long.

The rearrangement joins TRBV20-1 to TRBJ2-5; D is ambiguous. The CDR3 extends over 13 amino acids. The germline gives CDR1 DFQATT, CDR2 SNEGSKA (reference sequence). The V end lost 3 bases, the J end lost 7 bases, and 15 bases lay between the germline ends. This chain's CDR3 is CSAREDQTGTQYF. CDR3 sequence (DNA): TGCAGTGCTAGGGAAGATCAAACGGGGACCCAGTACTTC.

The chain has TRBV12-3 or TRBV12-4 and TRBJ1-2, with 8 bases lining up with TRBD1. CDR3 length equals 15 residues. Trimming removed 0 bases from V and 5 bases from J; junction bases left unmatched: 5. The CDR3 spells CASSLASGGGYGYTF. CDR3 nucleotides: TGTGCCAGCAGTTTAGCGTCAGGGGGCGGGTATGGCTACACCTTC.

J is TRBJ2-2 and V is TRBV30; 16 nucleotides match TRBD2. The V segment lost 4 bases and the J segment 5 bases; nucleotides outside the gene matches: 10. The germline V gene has CDR1 GTSNPN and CDR2 SVGIG (reference sequence). The CDR3 consists of 18 residues. The CDR3 here is CAWTGTSGRARRTGELFF. Written as DNA, the CDR3 is TGTGCCTGGACCGGGACTAGCGGGAGGGCCCGCCGGACCGGGGAGCTGTTTTTT.

CDR3 DNA sequence: TGCGCCAGCAGCCGAATAACAAGTGCGGGGGGCACAGATACGCAGTATTTT. Protein: CASSRITSAGGTDTQYF. The chain employs TRBV4-3 and TRBJ2-3; 7 positions agree with TRBD2. Germline V gives CDR1 LGHNA, CDR2 YSLEER. With V trimmed by 4 bases and J by 1 base, 11 bases remained unmatched. The CDR3 extends over 17 amino acids.

This clonotype was detected ten times or more. V gene TRBV12-3 or TRBV12-4 combines with J gene TRBJ2-2; D is ambiguous. This CDR3 is 12 amino acids long. Trimming removed 5 bases from V and 4 bases from J, with 5 bases in between. Here the CDR3 DNA reads TGTGCCAGCAGTACCTCCACCGGGGAGCTGTTTTTT. Protein product: CASSTSTGELFF.

The rearrangement links TRBV7-2 to TRBJ2-7; D unresolved. CDR3 length: 11 residues. V gave up 4 bases and J gave up 5 bases, with 6 bases separating them. In germline, CDR1 is SGHTA, CDR2 FQGNSA. In DNA, the CDR3 is TGTGCCAGCAGCTCCCTCCACGAGCAGTACTTC. Translating gives CASSSLHEQYF. The variable domain in full, completed from reference TRBV7-2 and TRBJ2-7, reads GAGVSQSPSNKVTEKGKDVELRCDPISGHTALYWYRQSLGQGLEFLIYFQGNSAPDKSGLPSDRFSAERTGGSVSTLTIQRTQQEDSAVYLCASSSLHEQYFGPGTRLTVT.

The genes are TRBV9 and TRBJ2-5; 9 positions match TRBD2. Germline V gene data show CDR1 as SGDLS and CDR2 as YYNGEE. The CDR3 covers 16 residues. Germline trimming cut 3 bases from V and 2 bases from J; bases unmatched to any gene: 8. The CDR3 reads CASSGRAGGPQETQYF. The CDR3 DNA follows: TGTGCCAGCAGCGGTCGAGCGGGAGGCCCACAAGAGACCCAGTACTTC.

This clonotype was recorded a few times. The chain recombines TRBV12-3 or TRBV12-4 with TRBJ2-3; D is undetermined. The CDR3 is made up of 16 amino acids. Trimming took off 1 base at V and 1 base at J, with 12 bases between the two ends. CDR3 DNA sequence: TGTGCCAGCAGTTTAGGAGCCGGGCCCCGCACAGATACGCAGTATTTT. It is translated as CASSLGAGPRTDTQYF.

The chain uses TRBV5-6 and TRBJ2-7; 11 nucleotides line up with TRBD2. The CDR3 is 16 amino acids. Germline CDR1 and CDR2: SGHDT and YYEEEE. V shed 5 bases and J 2 bases; nucleotides not matched to a gene: 9. The CDR3 DNA reads as TGTGCCAGCAGTCAAAACCCGGGACTAGCGGCCTACGAGCAGTACTTC. Encoded protein: CASSQNPGLAAYEQYF.

V gene TRBV7-6 combines with J gene TRBJ2-3, with 9 positions matching TRBD1. Germline CDR1 reads SGHVS; CDR2 reads FNYEAQ. The junction had 4 bases not matched to a gene; V was cut back by 5 bases and J by 4 bases. This CDR3 is built from 14 residues. In nucleotides, the CDR3 is TGTGCCAGCAGCGGGACAGGGAGTTCAGATACGCAGTATTTT. It specifies CASSGTGSSDTQYF.

This chain connects TRBV5-1 to TRBJ2-7; maybe TRBD2 (5 bases). CDR1 and CDR2 (germline): SGHRS, YFSETQ. The CDR3 spans 15 residues. V dropped 1 base and J dropped 2 bases, with 13 bases sitting between them. CDR3 amino acids: CASSLRGSDAYEQYF. The CDR3, as DNA: TGCGCCAGCAGCTTGCGGGGTTCAGACGCCTACGAGCAGTACTTC.

V gene TRBV12-3 or TRBV12-4 combines with J gene TRBJ2-2; 7 bases map to TRBD1. Trimming took 8 bases from V and 3 from J; bases not matched to a gene: 6. The CDR3 loop spans 14 amino acids. In nucleotides, the CDR3 is TGTGCCAGCCGCAAGGGGACAGACACCGGGGAGCTGTTTTTT. Protein sequence: CASRKGTDTGELFF.

This clonotype has more than one count but fewer than ten. The CDR3 coding sequence is TGTGCCAGCAGTTACCTTCCGGGACAGGGGGCGCGAGGCTCCTACGAGCAGTACTTC. Protein sequence: CASSYLPGQGARGSYEQYF. The chain couples TRBV6-2 or TRBV6-3 to TRBJ2-7; TRBD1 aligns across 12 bases. This CDR3 has 19 residues. V trimming: 2 bases; J trimming: 0 bases; junction bases outside the gene matches: 11. Germline lookup yields CDR1 MNHEY and CDR2 SVGEGT.

The chain joins TRBV6-1 to TRBJ2-7, with D perhaps TRBD1 (7 bases). CDR1 is MNHNS and CDR2 is SASEGT in the germline V gene. The CDR3 contains 13 residues. Trimming took 8 bases from V and 1 from J, leaving 12 bases between them. The CDR3 loop is CASGGTVSYEQYF. Here the CDR3 DNA reads TGTGCCAGCGGAGGGACAGTTTCCTACGAGCAGTACTTC.

CDR3 in DNA: TGTGCCAGCAGTACAGGGGATACGGGATGGGACACCGGGGAGCTGTTTTTT. Translation gives CASSTGDTGWDTGELFF. The chain combines TRBV28 with TRBJ2-2, with 7 positions matching TRBD1. With 5 bases clipped from V and 3 bases from J, the junction kept 12 bases outside the gene matches. CDR3 length: 17 amino acids. Germline CDR1 reads MDHEN; CDR2 reads SYDVKM. The entire variable domain, with the rest obtained from reference TRBV28 and TRBJ2-2, is as follows: DVKVTQSSRYLVKRTGEKVFLECVQDMDHENMFWYRQDPGLGLRLIYFSYDVKMKEKGDIPEGYSVSREKKERFSLILESASTNQTSMYLCASSTGDTGWDTGELFFGEGSRLTVL.

This clonotype was detected only a few times. CDR3 bases: TGTGCCAGCAGCCCTAGCGGAGCTAGCACAGATACGCAGTATTTT. It codes for CASSPSGASTDTQYF. The rearrangement links TRBV6-1 to TRBJ2-3; 7 nucleotides match TRBD2. In germline, CDR1 is MNHNS, CDR2 SASEGT. V lost 6 bases and J lost 0; bases outside the gene matches: 6. The CDR3 runs to 15 residues.

This clonotype was found a few times. This chain joins TRBV2 and TRBJ2-1; D is unresolved. The germline V gene has CDR1 SNHLY and CDR2 FYNNEI. Trimming took off 6 bases at V and 2 bases at J, with 11 bases between the two ends. The length of the CDR3 is 14 residues. In DNA, the CDR3 is TGTGCCAGCAGCACGCTCTCAGCCTACAATGAGCAGTTCTTC. It translates to CASSTLSAYNEQFF.